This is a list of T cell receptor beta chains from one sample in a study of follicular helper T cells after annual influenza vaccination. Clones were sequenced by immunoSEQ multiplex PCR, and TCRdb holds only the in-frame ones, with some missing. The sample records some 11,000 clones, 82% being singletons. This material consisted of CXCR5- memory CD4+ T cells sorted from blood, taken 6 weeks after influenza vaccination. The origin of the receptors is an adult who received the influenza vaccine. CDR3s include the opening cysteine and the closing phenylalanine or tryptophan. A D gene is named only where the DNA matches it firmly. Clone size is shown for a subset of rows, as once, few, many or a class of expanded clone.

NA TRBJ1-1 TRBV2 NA CASSEVGGNTEAFF TGTGCCAGCAGTGAGGTTGGAGGAAACACTGAAGCTTTCTTT
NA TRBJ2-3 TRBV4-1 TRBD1 CASSQEVGGVYTQYF TGCGCCAGCAGCCAAGAGGTAGGGGGCGTATATACGCAGTATTTT
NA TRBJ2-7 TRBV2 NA CASRRAGLEQYF TGTGCCAGCAGAAGGGCAGGGCTCGAGCAGTACTTC
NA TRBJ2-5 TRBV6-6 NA CASSTATANQETQYF TGTGCCAGCAGTACCGCAACCGCGAACCAAGAGACCCAGTACTTC
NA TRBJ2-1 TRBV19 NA CASSITVANPEQFF TGTGCCAGTAGTATAACAGTAGCCAACCCTGAGCAGTTCTTC
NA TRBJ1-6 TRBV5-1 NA CASRPGVQNSPLHF TGCGCCAGCAGACCGGGGGTCCAGAATTCACCCCTCCACTTT
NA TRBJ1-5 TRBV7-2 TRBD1 CASSLDRGLGQPQHF TGTGCCAGCAGCTTAGACAGGGGGCTTGGTCAGCCCCAGCATTTT
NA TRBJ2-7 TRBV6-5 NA CASRRGQGSYEQYF TGTGCCAGCAGGAGAGGGCAGGGTTCCTACGAGCAGTACTTC
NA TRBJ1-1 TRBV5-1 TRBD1 CASSETTGQGYTEAFF TGCGCCAGCAGCGAAACCACCGGACAGGGGTACACTGAAGCTTTCTTT
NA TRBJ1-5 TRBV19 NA CASSISRQPQHF TGTGCCAGTAGTATTTCTAGGCAGCCCCAGCATTTT
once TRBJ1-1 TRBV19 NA CASSIAEGTEAFF TGTGCCAGTAGTATAGCGGAGGGCACTGAAGCTTTCTTT
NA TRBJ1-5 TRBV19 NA CASSLGTSGPQPQHF TGTGCCAGTAGCTTAGGGACTTCCGGGCCCCAGCCCCAGCATTTT
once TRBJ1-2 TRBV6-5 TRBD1 CASRIEQGLNYGYTF TGTGCCAGCAGGATAGAACAGGGGCTTAACTATGGCTACACCTTC
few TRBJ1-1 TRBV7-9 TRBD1 CASSRGDRYTEAFF TGTGCCAGCAGCCGTGGGGACAGGTACACTGAAGCTTTCTTT
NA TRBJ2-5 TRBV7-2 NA CASSPFGGQETQYF TGTGCCAGCAGCCCCTTTGGGGGGCAAGAGACCCAGTACTTC
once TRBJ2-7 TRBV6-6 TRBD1 CASSYSMGQGSYEQYF TGTGCCAGCAGTTACTCGATGGGACAGGGATCCTACGAGCAGTACTTC
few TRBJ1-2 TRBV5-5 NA CASSRTGANYGYTF TGTGCCAGCAGCCGCACGGGAGCTAACTATGGCTACACCTTC
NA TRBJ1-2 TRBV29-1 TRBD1 CSVDSGGGYGYTF TGCAGCGTTGATTCAGGGGGTGGGTATGGCTACACCTTC
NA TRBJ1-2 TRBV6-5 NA CASSYGLGDYGYTF TGTGCCAGCAGTTACGGTTTAGGAGACTATGGCTACACCTTC
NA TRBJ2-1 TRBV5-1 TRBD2 CASSLSSGAYNEQFF TGCGCCAGCAGCCTATCTAGCGGAGCGTACAATGAGCAGTTCTTC
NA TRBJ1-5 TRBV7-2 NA CASSSDPNQPQHF TGTGCCAGCAGCTCAGACCCTAATCAGCCCCAGCATTTT
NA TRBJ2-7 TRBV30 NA CAWSRGNSYEQYF TGTGCCTGGAGCCGGGGCAACTCCTACGAGCAGTACTTC
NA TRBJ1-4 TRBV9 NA CASSVRGTGGTNEKLFF TGTGCCAGCAGCGTAAGGGGGACCGGGGGGACTAATGAAAAACTGTTTTTT
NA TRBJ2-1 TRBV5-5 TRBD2 CASSLPGGNEQFF TGTGCCAGCAGCCTCCCGGGGGGCAATGAGCAGTTCTTC
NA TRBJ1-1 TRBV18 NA CASSPPKGHTEAFF TGTGCCAGCTCACCCCCCAAGGGGCACACTGAAGCTTTCTTT
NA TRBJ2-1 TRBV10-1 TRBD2 CASSATSGSSYNEQFF TGCGCCAGCAGCGCAACTAGCGGGAGCTCCTACAATGAGCAGTTCTTC
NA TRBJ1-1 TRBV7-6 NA CASSLAAGTEAFF TGTGCCAGCAGCTTAGCCGCTGGGACTGAAGCTTTCTTT
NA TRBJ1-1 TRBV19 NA CASSTHNTEAFF TGTGCCAGTAGTACCCATAACACTGAAGCTTTCTTT
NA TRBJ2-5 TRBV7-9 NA CASSRTGFSQETQYF TGTGCCAGCAGTCGGACCGGGTTTTCCCAAGAGACCCAGTACTTC
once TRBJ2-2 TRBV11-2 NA CASSFDTGELFF TGTGCCAGCAGCTTCGACACCGGGGAGCTGTTTTTT
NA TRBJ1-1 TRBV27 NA CASSLRQLNTEAFF TGTGCCAGCAGTTTGAGGCAGCTGAACACTGAAGCTTTCTTT
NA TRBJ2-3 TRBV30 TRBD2 CAWSLGASGTQYF TGTGCCTGGAGTCTCGGGGCTAGCGGTACGCAGTATTTT
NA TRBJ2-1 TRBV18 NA CASSPILHDEQFF TGTGCCAGCTCACCAATCCTGCATGATGAGCAGTTCTTC
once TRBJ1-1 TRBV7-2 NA CASSQPSRTEAFF TGTGCCAGCAGTCAGCCTTCGAGAACTGAAGCTTTCTTT
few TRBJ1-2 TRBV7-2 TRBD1 CASSGDRERGYTF TGTGCCAGCTCCGGTGACAGGGAACGGGGCTACACCTTC
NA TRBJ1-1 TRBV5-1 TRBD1 CASSLRGGPTEAFF TGCGCCAGCAGCTTGAGAGGGGGCCCCACTGAAGCTTTCTTT
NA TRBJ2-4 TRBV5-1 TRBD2 CASSGLAGEGNIQYF TGCGCCAGCAGCGGACTAGCGGGGGAGGGAAACATTCAGTACTTC
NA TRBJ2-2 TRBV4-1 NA CASSLLSGVSGELFF TGCGCCAGCAGCCTCCTAAGTGGCGTGTCCGGGGAGCTGTTTTTT
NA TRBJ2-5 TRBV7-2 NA CASSLEQETQYF TGTGCCAGCAGCCTGGAGCAAGAGACCCAGTACTTC
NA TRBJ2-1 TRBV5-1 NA CASSLQGGNEQFF TGCGCCAGCAGCTTGCAGGGAGGAAATGAGCAGTTCTTC
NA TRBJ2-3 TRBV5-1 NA CASSLGGEVDTQYF TGCGCCAGCAGCTTGGGGGGAGAGGTAGATACGCAGTATTTT
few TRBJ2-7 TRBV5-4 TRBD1 CASSAVTGGHEQYF TGTGCCAGCAGCGCAGTAACAGGGGGCCACGAGCAGTACTTC
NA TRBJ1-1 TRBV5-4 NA CASSLRARGEEAFF TGTGCCAGCAGCTTAAGGGCGAGGGGCGAGGAAGCTTTCTTT
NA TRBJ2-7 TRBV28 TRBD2 CASMRTGGYEQYF TGTGCCAGCATGAGGACGGGGGGATACGAGCAGTACTTC
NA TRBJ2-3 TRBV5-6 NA CASSLDLGGTDTQYF TGTGCCAGCAGCTTGGATCTAGGTGGCACAGATACGCAGTATTTT
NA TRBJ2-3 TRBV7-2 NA CASSNRVSTDTQYF TGTGCCAGCTCCAACCGGGTTTCCACAGATACGCAGTATTTT
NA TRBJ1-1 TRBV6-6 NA CASSWGEIGRYPEAFF TGTGCCAGCAGTTGGGGGGAGATCGGGCGGTATCCTGAAGCTTTCTTT
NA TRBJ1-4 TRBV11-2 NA CASSLAGWREKLFF TGTGCCAGCAGCTTAGCCGGGTGGAGGGAGAAACTGTTTTTT
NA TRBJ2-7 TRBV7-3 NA CASSLDPSGTYEQYF TGTGCCAGCAGCTTAGATCCTAGTGGGACCTACGAGCAGTACTTC
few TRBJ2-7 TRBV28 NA CASSLQISYEQYF TGTGCCAGCAGTTTACAGATCTCCTACGAGCAGTACTTC
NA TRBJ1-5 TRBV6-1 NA CASSRIADQPQHF TGTGCCAGCAGTCGCATCGCGGATCAGCCCCAGCATTTT
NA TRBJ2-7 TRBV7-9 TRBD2 CASSLTSGRNYEQYF TGTGCCAGCAGCCTGACTAGCGGGAGGAACTACGAGCAGTACTTC
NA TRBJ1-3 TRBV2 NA CASSVLQGLSGNTIYF TGTGCCAGCAGTGTTCTACAGGGTCTCTCTGGAAACACCATATATTTT
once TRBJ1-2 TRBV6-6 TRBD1 CASSYRGQGKDGYTF TGTGCCAGCAGTTACAGGGGACAGGGAAAGGATGGCTACACCTTC
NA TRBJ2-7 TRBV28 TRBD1 CASIAQGDGTYEQYF TGTGCCAGCATCGCCCAGGGGGACGGAACCTACGAGCAGTACTTC